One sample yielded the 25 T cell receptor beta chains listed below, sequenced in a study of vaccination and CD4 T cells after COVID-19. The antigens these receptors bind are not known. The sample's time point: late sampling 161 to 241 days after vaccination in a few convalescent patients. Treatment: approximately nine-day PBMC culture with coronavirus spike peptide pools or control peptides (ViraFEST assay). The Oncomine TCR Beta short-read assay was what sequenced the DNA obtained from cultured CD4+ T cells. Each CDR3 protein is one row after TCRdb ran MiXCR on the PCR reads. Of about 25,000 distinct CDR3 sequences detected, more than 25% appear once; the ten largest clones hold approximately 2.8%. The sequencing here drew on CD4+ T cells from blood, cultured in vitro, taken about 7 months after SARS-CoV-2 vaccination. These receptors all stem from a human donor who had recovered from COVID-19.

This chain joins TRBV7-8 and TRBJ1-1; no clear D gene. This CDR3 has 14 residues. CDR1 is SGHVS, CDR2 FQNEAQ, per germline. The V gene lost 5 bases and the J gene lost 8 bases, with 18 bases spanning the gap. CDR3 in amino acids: CASSTSRTSEEAFF. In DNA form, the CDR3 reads TGTGCCAGCAGCACAAGCCGAACTAGTGAGGAAGCTTTCTTT. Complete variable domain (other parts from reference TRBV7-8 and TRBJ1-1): GAGVSQSPRYKVAKRGQDVALRCDPISGHVSLFWYQQALGQGPEFLTYFQNEAQLDKSGLPSDRFFAERPEGSVSTLKIQRTQQEDSAVYLCASSTSRTSEEAFFGQGTRLTVV.

CDR3 DNA: TGTGCCAGCAGTGGCTACACCAGCAATGAGCAGTTCTTC. This gives the protein CASSGYTSNEQFF. This chain connects TRBV2 to TRBJ2-1; no clear D. Germline V lookup: CDR1 SNHLY, CDR2 FYNNEI. CDR3 length: 13 amino acids. Trimming took off 4 bases at V and 6 bases at J, with 10 bases between the two ends.

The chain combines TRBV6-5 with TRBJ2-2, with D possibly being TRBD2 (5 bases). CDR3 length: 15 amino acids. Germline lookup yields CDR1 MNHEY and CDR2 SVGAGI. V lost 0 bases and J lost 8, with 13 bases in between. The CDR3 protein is CASSYSVGGFGELFF. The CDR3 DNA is TGTGCCAGCAGTTACTCCGTCGGAGGTTTTGGGGAGCTGTTTTTT.

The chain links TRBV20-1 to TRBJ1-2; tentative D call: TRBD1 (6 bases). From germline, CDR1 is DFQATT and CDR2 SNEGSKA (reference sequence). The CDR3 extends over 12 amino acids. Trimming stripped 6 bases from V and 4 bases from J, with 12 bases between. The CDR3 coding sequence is TGCAGTGCCCCTCGGGGGGCCTATGGCTACACCTTC. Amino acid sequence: CSAPRGAYGYTF.

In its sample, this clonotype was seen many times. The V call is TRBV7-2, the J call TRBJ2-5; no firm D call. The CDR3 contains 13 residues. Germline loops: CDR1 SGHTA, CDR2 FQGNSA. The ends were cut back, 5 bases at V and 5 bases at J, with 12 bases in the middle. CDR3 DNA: TGTGCCAGCAGCGTCCAGTATCTGGAGACCCAGTACTTC. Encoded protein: CASSVQYLETQYF. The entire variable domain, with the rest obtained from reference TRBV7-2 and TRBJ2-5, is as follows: GAGVSQSPSNKVTEKGKDVELRCDPISGHTALYWYRQSLGQGLEFLIYFQGNSAPDKSGLPSDRFSAERTGGSVSTLTIQRTQQEDSAVYLCASSVQYLETQYFGPGTRLLVL.

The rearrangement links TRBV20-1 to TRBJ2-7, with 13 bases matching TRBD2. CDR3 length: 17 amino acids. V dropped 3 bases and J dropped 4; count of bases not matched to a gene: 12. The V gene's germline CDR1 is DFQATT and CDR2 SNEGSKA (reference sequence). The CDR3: CSARPLGLAGVSYEQYF. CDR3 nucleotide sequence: TGCAGTGCTAGGCCCCTAGGACTAGCGGGAGTTTCTTACGAGCAGTACTTC.

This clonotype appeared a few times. The CDR3 nucleotides are TGTGCCAGCAGTAAGCGGACTAGCGGGGTCTCCTACGAGCAGTACTTC. The encoded protein is CASSKRTSGVSYEQYF. This chain uses TRBV6-1 with TRBJ2-7, with 12 nucleotides matching TRBD2. The junction had 5 bases not matched to a gene; V was cut back by 5 bases and J by 0 bases. The CDR3 runs 16 residues. Germline V lookup: CDR1 MNHNS, CDR2 SASEGT.

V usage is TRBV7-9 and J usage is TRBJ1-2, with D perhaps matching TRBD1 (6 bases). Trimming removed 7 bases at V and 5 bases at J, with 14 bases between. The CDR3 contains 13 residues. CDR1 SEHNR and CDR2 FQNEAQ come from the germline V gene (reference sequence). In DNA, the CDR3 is TGTGCCAGCAACCTTGGACAGACATATGGCTACACCTTC. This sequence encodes CASNLGQTYGYTF.

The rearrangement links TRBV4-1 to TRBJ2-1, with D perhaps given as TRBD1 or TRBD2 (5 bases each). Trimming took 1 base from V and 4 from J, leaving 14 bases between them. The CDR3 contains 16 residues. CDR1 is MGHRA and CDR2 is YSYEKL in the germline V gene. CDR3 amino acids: CASSQAPRGDYNEQFF. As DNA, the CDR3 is TGCGCCAGCAGCCAAGCTCCGAGGGGCGATTACAATGAGCAGTTCTTC.

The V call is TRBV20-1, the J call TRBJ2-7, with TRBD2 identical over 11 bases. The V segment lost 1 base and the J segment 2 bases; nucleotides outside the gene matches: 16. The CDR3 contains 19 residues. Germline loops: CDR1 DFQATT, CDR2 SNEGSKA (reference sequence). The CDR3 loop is CSARVGTSGRTPAAYEQYF. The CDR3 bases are TGCAGTGCTAGAGTTGGAACTAGCGGGAGAACGCCCGCGGCCTACGAGCAGTACTTC.

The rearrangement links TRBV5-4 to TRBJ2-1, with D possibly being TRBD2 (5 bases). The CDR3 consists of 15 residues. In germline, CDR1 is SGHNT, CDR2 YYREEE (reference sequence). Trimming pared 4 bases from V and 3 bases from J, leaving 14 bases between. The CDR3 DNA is TGTGCCAGCAGCCCGATGAGCGGTGACTACAATGAGCAGTTCTTC. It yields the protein CASSPMSGDYNEQFF.

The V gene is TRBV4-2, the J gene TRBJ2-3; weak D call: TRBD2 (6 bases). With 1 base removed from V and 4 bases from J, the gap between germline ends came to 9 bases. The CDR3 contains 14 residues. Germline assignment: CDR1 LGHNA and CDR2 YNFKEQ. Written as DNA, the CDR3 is TGTGCCAGCAGCCAAGCGGGAGAGGCAGATACGCAGTATTTT. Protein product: CASSQAGEADTQYF.

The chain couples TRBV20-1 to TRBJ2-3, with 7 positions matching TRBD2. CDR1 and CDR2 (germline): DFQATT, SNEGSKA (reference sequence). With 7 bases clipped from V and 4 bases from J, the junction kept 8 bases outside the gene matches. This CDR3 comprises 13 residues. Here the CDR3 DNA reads TGCAGTGTTCCTAGCGGAAACTCAGATACGCAGTATTTT. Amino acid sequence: CSVPSGNSDTQYF.

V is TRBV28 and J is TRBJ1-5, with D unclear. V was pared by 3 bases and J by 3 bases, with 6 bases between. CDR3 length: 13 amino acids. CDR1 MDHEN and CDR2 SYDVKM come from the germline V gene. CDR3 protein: CASSFGVNQPQHF. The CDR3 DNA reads TGTGCCAGCAGTTTCGGGGTCAATCAGCCCCAGCATTTT.

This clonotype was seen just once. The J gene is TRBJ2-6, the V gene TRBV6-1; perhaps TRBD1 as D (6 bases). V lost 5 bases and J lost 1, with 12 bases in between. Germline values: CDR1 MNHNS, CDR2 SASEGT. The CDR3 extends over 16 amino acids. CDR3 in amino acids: CASSPGTLSGANVLTF. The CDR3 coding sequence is TGTGCCAGCAGTCCCGGGACATTGTCTGGGGCCAACGTCCTGACTTTC.

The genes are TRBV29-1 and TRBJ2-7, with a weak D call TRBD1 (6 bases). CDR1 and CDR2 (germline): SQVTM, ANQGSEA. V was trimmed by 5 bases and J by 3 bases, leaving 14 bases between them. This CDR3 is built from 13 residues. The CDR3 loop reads CSVRQDAGYEQYF. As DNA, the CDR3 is TGCAGCGTTCGACAGGACGCGGGCTACGAGCAGTACTTC.

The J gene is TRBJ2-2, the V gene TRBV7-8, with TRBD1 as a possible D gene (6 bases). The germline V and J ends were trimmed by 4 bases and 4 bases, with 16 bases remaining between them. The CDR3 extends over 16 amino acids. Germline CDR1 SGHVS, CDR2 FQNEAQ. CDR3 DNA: TGTGCCAGCAGCTCAACGCCAACAGGGACCACCGGGGAGCTGTTTTTT. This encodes CASSSTPTGTTGELFF.

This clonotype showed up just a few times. The CDR3 nucleotides are TGTGCCAGCACTCCTGGGGGGGGACAGGGATACGAGCAGTACTTC. The encoded protein is CASTPGGGQGYEQYF. The chain links TRBV6-1 to TRBJ2-7; 9 positions match TRBD1. The ends lost 7 bases at V and 4 bases at J; junction bases unmatched: 11. CDR3 length equals 15 residues. Per the germline V gene, CDR1 is MNHNS and CDR2 is SASEGT.

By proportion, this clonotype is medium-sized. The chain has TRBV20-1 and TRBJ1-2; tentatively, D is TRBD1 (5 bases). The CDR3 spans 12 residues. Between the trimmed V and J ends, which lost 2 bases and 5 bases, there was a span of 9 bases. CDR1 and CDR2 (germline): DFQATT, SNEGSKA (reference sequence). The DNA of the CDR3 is TGCAGTGCTAGAAAGGGGAGTTATGGCTACACCTTC. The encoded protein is CSARKGSYGYTF.

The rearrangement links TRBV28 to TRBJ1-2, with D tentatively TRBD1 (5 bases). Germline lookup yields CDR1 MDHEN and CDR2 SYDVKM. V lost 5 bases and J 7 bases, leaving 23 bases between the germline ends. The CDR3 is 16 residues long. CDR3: CASSPETRARVTGYTF. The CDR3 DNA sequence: TGTGCCAGCAGTCCGGAAACGCGGGCCAGGGTTACTGGCTACACCTTC.

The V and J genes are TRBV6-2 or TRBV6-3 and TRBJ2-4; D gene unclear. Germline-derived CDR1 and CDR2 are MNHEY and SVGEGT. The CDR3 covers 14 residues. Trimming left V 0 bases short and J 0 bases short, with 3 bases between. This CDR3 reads CASSYSTAKNIQYF. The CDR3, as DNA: TGTGCCAGCAGTTACTCGACAGCCAAAAACATTCAGTACTTC.

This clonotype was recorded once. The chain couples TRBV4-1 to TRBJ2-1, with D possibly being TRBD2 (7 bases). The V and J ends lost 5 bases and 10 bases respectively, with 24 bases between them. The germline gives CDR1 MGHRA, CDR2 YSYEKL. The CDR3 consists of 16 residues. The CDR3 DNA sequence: TGCGCCAGCAGCTACCCAACAGGGAGGGGGTTCGAAGAGCAGTTCTTC. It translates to CASSYPTGRGFEEQFF.

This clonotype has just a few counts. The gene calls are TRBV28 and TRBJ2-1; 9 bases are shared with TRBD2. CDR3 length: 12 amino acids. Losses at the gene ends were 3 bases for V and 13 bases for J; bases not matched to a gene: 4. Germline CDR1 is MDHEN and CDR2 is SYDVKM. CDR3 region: CASSLAGGPQFF. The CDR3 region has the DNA TGTGCCAGCAGTTTGGCGGGAGGGCCTCAGTTCTTC.

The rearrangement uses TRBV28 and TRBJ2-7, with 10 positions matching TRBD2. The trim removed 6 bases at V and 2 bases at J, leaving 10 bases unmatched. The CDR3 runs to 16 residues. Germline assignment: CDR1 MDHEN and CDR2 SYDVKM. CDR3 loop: CASSPPKAGGTYEQYF. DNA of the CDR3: TGTGCCAGCAGCCCACCCAAAGCGGGAGGGACCTACGAGCAGTACTTC.

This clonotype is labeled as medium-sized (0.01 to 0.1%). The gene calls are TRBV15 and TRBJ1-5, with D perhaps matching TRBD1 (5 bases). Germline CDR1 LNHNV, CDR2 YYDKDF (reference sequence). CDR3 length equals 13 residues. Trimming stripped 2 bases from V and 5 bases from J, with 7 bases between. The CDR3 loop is CATSRQGYQPQHF. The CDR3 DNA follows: TGTGCCACCAGCAGACAGGGTTATCAGCCCCAGCATTTT.